This passage covers 19 T cell receptor beta chains from one sample sequenced in a study of shared clonotypes between healthy human individuals. The protocol was immunoSEQ multiplex PCR, while the TCRdb copy is restricted to in-frame clones and leaves out a portion. This sample has under 650,000 clones; 90% to 97% occur once, and the top ten carry approximately 0.06%. The sample was naive CD4+ T cells sorted from blood. Stated subset: CD45RA+ positively selected. The receptors were gathered from a woman in her 30s in good health.

This clone turned up a few times. V and J are TRBV29-1 and TRBJ2-5; D perhaps matches TRBD2 (6 bases). Trimming pared 4 bases from V and 4 bases from J, leaving 16 bases between. The CDR3 consists of 14 residues. The V gene's germline CDR1 is SQVTM and CDR2 ANQGSEA. The CDR3, as DNA: TGCAGCGTTGGCCACGGGAGAGCCGGAGAGACCCAGTACTTC. Protein sequence: CSVGHGRAGETQYF.

V gene TRBV6-5 combines with J gene TRBJ2-3; D remains ambiguous. V was shortened by 0 bases and J by 2 bases, with 12 bases between the two germline ends. The CDR3 consists of 16 residues. Per the germline V gene, CDR1 is MNHEY and CDR2 is SVGAGI. This CDR3 reads CASSYSPAGHTDTQYF. CDR3 sequence (DNA): TGTGCCAGCAGTTACTCCCCAGCAGGCCACACAGATACGCAGTATTTT.

The chain recombines TRBV29-1 with TRBJ2-5, with TRBD1 as a possible D gene (5 bases). The DNA end is a closer match to TRBJ2-7, so the J assignment may be wrong. CDR1 is SQVTM, CDR2 ANQGSEA, per germline. The CDR3 has 13 residues. DNA of the CDR3: TGCAGCGTCGCCGAACGACAGACAGACGAGCAGTACTTC. Translating it yields CSVAERQTDEQYF.

This chain links TRBV9 with TRBJ2-3; TRBD2 aligns across 10 bases. Looked up from germline, CDR1 is SGDLS and CDR2 is YYNGEE. J lost 1 base, V lost 4 bases, and 0 bases had no gene match. The CDR3 is 14 amino acids. CDR3: CASSSGGGTDTQYF. The CDR3, as DNA: TGTGCCAGCAGCAGCGGGGGGGGCACAGATACGCAGTATTTT. Looking up the rest from reference TRBV9 and TRBJ2-3 gives the full variable domain: DSGVTQTPKHLITATGQRVTLRCSPRSGDLSVYWYQQSLDQGLQFLIQYYNGEERAKGNILERFSAQQFPDLHSELNLSSLELGDSALYFCASSSGGGTDTQYFGPGTRLTVL.

The rearrangement uses TRBV6-1 and TRBJ2-7; 10 bases are shared with TRBD2. Trimming at V came to 7 bases and at J to 6 bases, leaving 3 bases not matched to a gene. Germline V gives CDR1 MNHNS, CDR2 SASEGT. This CDR3 region has 12 residues. CDR3 residues: CASTQREGEQYF. DNA of the CDR3: TGTGCCAGCACCCAGCGGGAGGGCGAGCAGTACTTC.

J is TRBJ2-4 and V is TRBV28; D gene unclear. Looked up from germline, CDR1 is MDHEN and CDR2 is SYDVKM. Trimming stripped 6 bases from V and 10 bases from J, with 7 bases between. The CDR3 extends over 10 amino acids. CDR3 in amino acids: CASSGWIQYF. The CDR3, as DNA: TGTGCCAGCAGCGGTTGGATTCAGTACTTC. The variable domain in full, completed from reference TRBV28 and TRBJ2-4, reads DVKVTQSSRYLVKRTGEKVFLECVQDMDHENMFWYRQDPGLGLRLIYFSYDVKMKEKGDIPEGYSVSREKKERFSLILESASTNQTSMYLCASSGWIQYFGAGTRLSVL.

The CDR3 nucleotides read TGCAGCGCTACGGACAGGGTGGGGGAGACCCAGTACTTC. This codes for CSATDRVGETQYF. This chain joins TRBV29-1 and TRBJ2-5, with TRBD1 matching over 8 bases. Germline lookup yields CDR1 SQVTM and CDR2 ANQGSEA. This CDR3 spans 13 amino acids. After removal of 7 bases from V and 5 bases from J, the junction contained 9 bases not matched to a gene.

The chain carries TRBV30 and TRBJ1-4, with 8 bases that match TRBD1. The CDR3 extends over 12 amino acids. Losses at the gene ends were 7 bases for V and 5 bases for J; bases not matched to a gene: 3. From germline, CDR1 is GTSNPN and CDR2 SVGIG (reference sequence). The CDR3 bases are TGTGCCTTGGGACAGGAGAATGAAAAACTGTTTTTT. Translating gives CALGQENEKLFF.

In its sample, this clone was seen once. The rearrangement joins TRBV18 to TRBJ2-1; 8 nucleotides align to TRBD1. This CDR3 is built from 17 residues. Germline lookup yields CDR1 KGHSH and CDR2 LQKENI. V gave up 3 bases and J gave up 4 bases; unmatched junction bases: 11. The CDR3 DNA reads TGTGCCAGCTCACCCTCAGGGGGCCGCAATACTTACAATGAGCAGTTCTTC. Its protein is CASSPSGGRNTYNEQFF. Complete variable domain (other parts from reference TRBV18 and TRBJ2-1): NAGVMQNPRHLVRRRGQEARLRCSPMKGHSHVYWYRQLPEEGLKFMVYLQKENIIDESGMPKERFSAEFPKEGPSILRIQQVVRGDSAAYFCASSPSGGRNTYNEQFFGPGTRLTVL.

The V call is TRBV19, the J call TRBJ2-3; possible D gene TRBD2, 6 bases. This CDR3 comprises 12 residues. Between the trimmed V and J ends, which lost 7 bases and 5 bases, there was a span of 10 bases. Germline CDR1 LNHDA, CDR2 SQIVND (reference sequence). This chain's CDR3 is CASTRLGDTQYF. In DNA, the CDR3 is TGTGCCAGTACCAGACTAGGAGATACGCAGTATTTT.

The sample holds one count of this clone. Distinct nucleotide sequences in the sample also encode this CDR3. The chain is built from TRBV10-3 and TRBJ2-7, with 10 bases fitting TRBD1. There are 13 residues in the CDR3. The V gene end was trimmed by 6 bases and the J gene end by 2 bases; junction bases not matched to a gene: 1. The germline gives CDR1 ENHRY, CDR2 SYGVKD. CDR3 loop: CAISGQGAYEQYF. In DNA form, the CDR3 reads TGTGCCATCAGCGGACAGGGGGCCTACGAGCAGTACTTC.

The chain couples TRBV2 to TRBJ2-5; 7 nucleotides match TRBD2. The CDR3 has 15 residues. Germline CDR1 SNHLY, CDR2 FYNNEI. Trimming cost V 6 bases and J 3 bases; bases outside gene matches: 10. This CDR3 reads CASRYQTSTKETQYF. The DNA of the CDR3 is TGTGCCAGCAGATACCAGACTAGCACAAAAGAGACCCAGTACTTC. Combining the CDR3 with reference TRBV2 and TRBJ2-5 gives the whole variable domain EPEVTQTPSHQVTQMGQEVILRCVPISNHLYFYWYRQILGQKVEFLVSFYNNEISEKSEIFDDQFSVERPDGSNFTLKIRSTKLEDSAMYFCASRYQTSTKETQYFGPGTRLLVL.

V is TRBV29-1 and J is TRBJ2-7, with unresolved D. The ends were cut back, 4 bases at V and 1 base at J, with 11 bases in the middle. Germline V lookup: CDR1 SQVTM, CDR2 ANQGSEA. This CDR3 spans 13 amino acids. CDR3 residues: CSVVLWRSYEQYF. The CDR3 DNA reads as TGCAGCGTTGTATTGTGGAGATCCTACGAGCAGTACTTC.

This chain links TRBV27 with TRBJ1-1, with unresolved D. Germline V lookup: CDR1 MNHEY, CDR2 SMNVEV (reference sequence). With 5 bases removed from V and 3 bases from J, the gap between germline ends came to 13 bases. The CDR3 is made up of 14 amino acids. The CDR3 region has the DNA TGTGCCAGCAGTGAAGGACCCGAGGACACTGAAGCTTTCTTT. It specifies CASSEGPEDTEAFF.

A single count supports this clone. V is TRBV7-2 and J is TRBJ2-1; weak D call: TRBD2 (5 bases). Germline CDR1 SGHTA, CDR2 FQGNSA. V was trimmed by 3 bases and J by 2 bases, leaving 14 bases between them. The CDR3 has 16 residues. In nucleotides, the CDR3 is TGTGCCAGCAGCTTCTTATCGCGGGCTACCTACAATGAGCAGTTCTTC. Residues: CASSFLSRATYNEQFF.

V usage is TRBV9 and J usage is TRBJ2-3; 12 bases are shared with TRBD2. Germline-derived CDR1 and CDR2 are SGDLS and YYNGEE. The CDR3 runs 15 residues. The V segment lost 3 bases and the J segment 2 bases; nucleotides outside the gene matches: 1. In DNA, the CDR3 is TGTGCCAGCAGCGGGACTAGCGGGACCACAGATACGCAGTATTTT. It codes for CASSGTSGTTDTQYF.

The CDR3: CASSLHQGAGEKLFF. CDR3 DNA: TGTGCCAGCAGTTTACATCAGGGGGCGGGGGAAAAACTGTTTTTT. The V gene is TRBV28, the J gene TRBJ1-4, with 8 bases matching TRBD1. The CDR3 has 15 residues. Germline loops: CDR1 MDHEN, CDR2 SYDVKM. Unmatched junction bases numbered 7, after V lost 2 bases and J lost 8 bases. Drawing the rest from reference TRBV28 and TRBJ1-4, the complete variable domain is DVKVTQSSRYLVKRTGEKVFLECVQDMDHENMFWYRQDPGLGLRLIYFSYDVKMKEKGDIPEGYSVSREKKERFSLILESASTNQTSMYLCASSLHQGAGEKLFFGSGTQLSVL.

The chain joins TRBV5-4 to TRBJ2-3; D unclear. This CDR3 has 15 amino acids. Looked up from germline, CDR1 is SGHNT and CDR2 is YYREEE (reference sequence). Deletions cut 3 bases from V and 2 bases from J, with 13 bases between. This CDR3 reads CASSSDPSLTDTQYF. The CDR3 bases are TGTGCCAGCAGCTCGGACCCTTCCCTCACAGATACGCAGTATTTT. The complete variable domain, with remaining parts taken from reference TRBV5-4 and TRBJ2-3, reads ETGVTQSPTHLIKTRGQQVTLRCSSQSGHNTVSWYQQALGQGPQFIFQYYREEENGRGNFPPRFSGLQFPNYSSELNVNALELDDSALYLCASSSDPSLTDTQYFGPGTRLTVL.

This chain links TRBV4-1 with TRBJ2-1; 9 bases match TRBD2. The CDR3 length is 15 residues. Unmatched junction bases numbered 7, after V lost 6 bases and J lost 4 bases. Germline-derived CDR1 and CDR2 are MGHRA and YSYEKL. CDR3 in amino acids: CASRNSGGPYNEQFF. CDR3 in DNA: TGCGCCAGCAGGAATAGCGGGGGCCCTTACAATGAGCAGTTCTTC.